These 3 T cell receptor beta chains originate from one sample sequenced in a study of T cell responses to AZD1222 COVID-19 vaccine. Sequencing was performed with immunoSEQ multiplex PCR; in TCRdb, only in-frame clones are kept and a portion is missing. The data contain tens of thousands of clones, about nine tenths of them singletons. This specimen was peripheral blood, taken 28 days after the second AZD1222 dose. The receptors originated from an adult who received the AZD1222 COVID-19 vaccine.

The chain joins TRBV5-4 to TRBJ2-1; 12 nucleotides match TRBD2. Germline lookup yields CDR1 SGHNT and CDR2 YYREEE (reference sequence). This CDR3 is 16 amino acids long. The V segment lost 0 bases and the J segment 7 bases; nucleotides outside the gene matches: 5. CDR3 sequence: CASSLGLAGDVNEQFF. CDR3 nucleotides: TGTGCCAGCAGCTTGGGACTAGCGGGAGATGTGAATGAGCAGTTCTTC.

The chain uses TRBV12-5 and TRBJ2-7; D is unresolved. The CDR3 sequence is 12 residues long. V was pared by 0 bases and J by 4 bases, with 4 bases between. Germline V lookup: CDR1 LGHNT, CDR2 FRNRAP. The CDR3 here is CASGLVGYEQYF. The CDR3 bases are TGTGCTAGTGGTTTGGTAGGGTACGAGCAGTACTTC.

This chain connects TRBV4-3 to TRBJ1-2; D unclear. The length of the CDR3 is 14 residues. Germline V CDR1 and CDR2: LGHNA, YSLEER. V was shortened by 1 base and J by 5 bases, with 11 bases between the two germline ends. The CDR3 region is CASSQVGRGYGYTF. CDR3 sequence (DNA): TGCGCCAGCAGCCAAGTTGGTCGAGGTTATGGCTACACCTTC.